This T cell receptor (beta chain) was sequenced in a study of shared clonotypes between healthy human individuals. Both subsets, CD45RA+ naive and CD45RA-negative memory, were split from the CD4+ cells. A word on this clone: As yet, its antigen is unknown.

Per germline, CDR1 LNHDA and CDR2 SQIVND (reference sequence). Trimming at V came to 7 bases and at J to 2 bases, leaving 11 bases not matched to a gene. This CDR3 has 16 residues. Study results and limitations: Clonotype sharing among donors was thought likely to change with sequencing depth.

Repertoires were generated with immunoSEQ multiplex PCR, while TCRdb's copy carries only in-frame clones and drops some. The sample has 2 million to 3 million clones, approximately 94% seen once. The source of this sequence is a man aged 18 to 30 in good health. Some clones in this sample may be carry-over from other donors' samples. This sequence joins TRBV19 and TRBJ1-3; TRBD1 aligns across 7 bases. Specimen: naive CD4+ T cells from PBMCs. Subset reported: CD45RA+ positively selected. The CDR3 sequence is CASTPTGTGAGNTIYF. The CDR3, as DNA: TGTGCCAGTACCCCTACAGGTACAGGGGCTGGAAACACCATATATTTT.